The 5 T cell receptor beta chains given below trace back to one sample, sequenced in a study of cytomegalovirus exposure and HLA in healthy donors. The PCR was carried out with 60 Vbeta primers and 13 Jbeta primers. The method was immunoSEQ multiplex PCR; TCRdb's version includes in-frame clones alone and lacks a portion of them. The sample has around 160,000 clones, about 75% seen once. The specimen sequenced was PBMCs. These receptors all stem from a male donor in good health and CMV-seronegative.

This clone was counted between two and nine times. This specimen includes other DNA sequences encoding the same CDR3. The chain joins TRBV6-1 to TRBJ2-7; D not certain. The germline CDR1 and CDR2 sequences are MNHNS and SASEGT. CDR3 size: 11 residues. V was clipped by 2 bases and J by 3 bases, with 2 bases between them. The CDR3 spells CASSEYYEQYF. The CDR3 nucleotides read TGTGCCAGCAGTGAATACTACGAGCAGTACTTC.

This clone was recorded only once. The rearrangement links TRBV7-2 to TRBJ1-1, with D perhaps matching TRBD1 (5 bases). Trimming took off 3 bases at V and 7 bases at J, with 12 bases between the two ends. Germline V gives CDR1 SGHTA, CDR2 FQGNSA. There are 13 residues in the CDR3. The DNA of the CDR3 is TGTGCCAGCAGCTTCGGCAGGGAGGGTGAAGCTTTCTTT. It encodes CASSFGREGEAFF.

The V and J genes are TRBV5-4 and TRBJ2-1, with 12 bases lining up with TRBD1. Germline V gene lookup returns CDR1 SGHNT and CDR2 YYREEE (reference sequence). This CDR3 has 15 residues. The J segment lost 10 bases and the V segment lost 4 bases, leaving 9 bases of the junction unmatched. CDR3 DNA: TGTGCCAGCAGCCGACCCGGGACAGGGGGCAAAGAGCAGTTCTTC. Translation gives CASSRPGTGGKEQFF.

This clone was counted between two and nine times. The chain links TRBV27 to TRBJ2-7, with 8 nucleotides matching TRBD2. Losses at the gene ends were 2 bases for V and 6 bases for J; bases not matched to a gene: 6. The length of the CDR3 is 14 residues. Germline assignment: CDR1 MNHEY and CDR2 SMNVEV (reference sequence). CDR3 region: CASSLRGGTGEQYF. CDR3 DNA sequence: TGTGCCAGCAGTTTACGGGGGGGAACGGGCGAGCAGTACTTC.

The genes are TRBV28 and TRBJ2-7; D unclear. Germline CDR1 reads MDHEN; CDR2 reads SYDVKM. V lost 2 bases and J lost 3, with 14 bases in between. The CDR3 contains 15 residues. The CDR3 coding sequence is TGTGCCAGCAGTTTACGCGGAGCCTTGAGCTACGAGCAGTACTTC. Its translation: CASSLRGALSYEQYF.